This T cell receptor (beta chain) derives from a study of memory CD4+ T cells and cytomegalovirus serostatus. Study outcomes and limitations: Of 164 reported CMV TCRbeta sequences, under 70 were found in memory CD4+ repertoires. CMV serostatus prediction reached median AUC approximately 0.95, or 0.91 with US-trained model. The CMV-associated TCR signature appears largely within the CD4+ memory repertoire.

As processed by the authors: After removing out-of-frame reads, around 2 million distinct TCRbeta sequences remained. The repertoire was sequenced with immunoSEQ multiplex PCR; TCRdb's copy has only in-frame clones and lacks some. The V and J calls and clone size were taken over from that table, and D and trimming were inferred from the DNA. Of tens of thousands of clones detected, about 80% appear once; the ten largest clones hold over 2%. Notes on this clone: As yet, its antigen is unknown.

Single viable CD3+CD4+CD8-CD45RO+ cells were sorted as the memory CD4+ T cells. Germline CDR1 and CDR2: SGHNT and YYREEE (reference sequence). The length of the CDR3 is 18 residues. Between the trimmed V and J ends, which lost 4 bases and 0 bases, there was a span of 17 bases. The rearrangement links TRBV5-4 to TRBJ2-6; no firm D call. This sequence originates from an adult in good health and CMV-seropositive. Sequenced material: memory CD4+ T cells from blood. The CDR3 reads CASSPVPDLRSGANVLTF. DNA for the CDR3: TGTGCCAGCAGCCCGGTTCCCGACTTACGCTCTGGGGCCAACGTCCTGACTTTC.